Below, 27 T cell receptor beta chains from the same sample are listed, as sequenced in a study of CD8+CD57+ T cells in acquired aplastic anemia. Genomic DNA was employed as the template in profiling TCR beta VDJ and CDR3. Via MiXCR, TCRdb re-called the reads, giving one row per CDR3 protein. The sample gives under 200,000 distinct CDR3 sequences, roughly 48% of which show up once; roughly 2.8% is in the top ten. Selection for sequencing was limited to patients who had shown CD8+CD57+ cell expansion by flow cytometry. The source material was sorted CD4+, CD8+, or CD8+CD57+ T cells (not recorded which) from PBMCs. Receptors were obtained from a human donor with aplastic anemia.

This clonotype was observed many times. V is TRBV7-8 and J is TRBJ2-5, with TRBD2 matching 11 bases. The junction had 7 bases not matched to a gene; V was cut back by 2 bases and J by 5 bases. The CDR3 has 16 amino acids. Germline lookup yields CDR1 SGHVS and CDR2 FQNEAQ. For the CDR3, the DNA is TGTGCCAGCAGCTTAACAGGACTAGCGGGTACTGAGACCCAGTACTTC. It encodes CASSLTGLAGTETQYF.

This sequence joins TRBV12-3 or TRBV12-4 and TRBJ1-2; 7 nucleotides agree with TRBD1. The CDR3 is 14 residues long. Unmatched junction bases numbered 5, after V lost 3 bases and J lost 4 bases. In DNA, the CDR3 is TGTGCCAGCAGTTTGCGGACAGGCGTCTATGGCTACACCTTC. It encodes CASSLRTGVYGYTF.

The chain uses TRBV24-1 and TRBJ2-3; no reliable D call. CDR3 length equals 14 residues. Germline assignment: CDR1 KGHDR and CDR2 SFDVKD. With 9 bases removed from V and 2 bases from J, the gap between germline ends came to 14 bases. CDR3 sequence (DNA): TGTGCCACCGCCTCTAGGATATACACAGATACGCAGTATTTT. Protein sequence: CATASRIYTDTQYF.

A single count supports this clonotype. This sequence joins TRBV29-1 and TRBJ2-3, with 8 bases identical to TRBD1. This CDR3 is built from 14 residues. Per the germline V gene, CDR1 is SQVTM and CDR2 is ANQGSEA. V was pared by 6 bases and J by 2 bases, with 7 bases of the junction left unmatched. DNA of the CDR3: TGCAGCGTCGCAGGGGGCCTGATCACAGATACGCAGTATTTT. Residues: CSVAGGLITDTQYF.

This clonotype was seen ten or more times. The rearrangement uses TRBV19 and TRBJ1-1; D gene uncertain. V was trimmed by 1 base and J by 0 bases, leaving 12 bases between them. The CDR3 is 16 amino acids. Germline assignment: CDR1 LNHDA and CDR2 SQIVND (reference sequence). This CDR3 reads CASSIVGGALNTEAFF. CDR3 DNA sequence: TGTGCCAGTAGTATAGTAGGAGGAGCCTTGAACACTGAAGCTTTCTTT.

In its sample, this clonotype was seen many times. The J gene is TRBJ1-1, the V gene TRBV20-1; 7 bases fit TRBD1. The CDR3 spans 13 residues. J gave up 4 bases and V 5 bases, and 7 bases lay outside the gene matches. Germline loops: CDR1 DFQATT, CDR2 SNEGSKA (reference sequence). This CDR3 reads CSAPRGGATEAFF. The DNA of the CDR3 is TGCAGTGCTCCCAGGGGGGGCGCCACTGAAGCTTTCTTT.

The rearrangement uses TRBV5-5 and TRBJ2-7; D is unresolved. CDR3 size: 12 residues. The V gene lost 10 bases and the J gene lost 3 bases, with 14 bases spanning the gap. The germline gives CDR1 SGHKS, CDR2 YYEKEE (reference sequence). CDR3 coding DNA: TGTGCCGCCCAGGTCATCGGCTACGAGCAGTACTTC. Translating it yields CAAQVIGYEQYF.

The sample holds many counts of this clonotype. The chain couples TRBV4-2 to TRBJ2-3; D is undetermined. Between the trimmed V and J ends, which lost 7 bases and 0 bases, there was a span of 14 bases. The CDR3 is 15 residues long. Germline V gene sequence: CDR1 LGHNA, CDR2 YNFKEQ. In nucleotides, the CDR3 is TGTGCCAGCACCAATGCTGGAGATAGCACAGATACGCAGTATTTT. Its protein is CASTNAGDSTDTQYF.

The gene calls are TRBV24-1 and TRBJ2-3, with D perhaps assigned TRBD1 or TRBD2 (5 bases each). The ends were cut back, 3 bases at V and 0 bases at J, with 12 bases in the middle. This CDR3 has 16 amino acids. Germline values: CDR1 KGHDR, CDR2 SFDVKD. The CDR3 loop is CATSDVGGGSTDTQYF. The CDR3 coding sequence is TGTGCCACCAGTGATGTCGGTGGGGGTAGCACAGATACGCAGTATTTT.

V is TRBV7-3 and J is TRBJ1-6, with TRBD1 matching over 8 bases. Trimming removed 1 base from V and 7 bases from J; junction bases left unmatched: 3. Germline V gene data show CDR1 as SGHTA and CDR2 as FQGTGA. The CDR3 totals 15 residues. The DNA for the CDR3 is TGTGCCAGCAGCTTAAGACAGGGGATGAATTCACCCCTCCACTTT. Protein product: CASSLRQGMNSPLHF.

The chain joins TRBV28 to TRBJ2-1; 8 nucleotides match TRBD2. V lost 7 bases to trimming and J lost 8 bases; unmatched junction nucleotides: 4. The CDR3 is 12 residues long. Germline V gene sequence: CDR1 MDHEN, CDR2 SYDVKM. The CDR3, as DNA: TGTGCCAGCACCAGCGGGAGTCATGAGCAGTTCTTC. As protein: CASTSGSHEQFF.

This clonotype came up many times. This chain connects TRBV19 to TRBJ1-1, with 8 bases fitting TRBD1. Germline-derived CDR1 and CDR2 are LNHDA and SQIVND (reference sequence). CDR3 length: 14 amino acids. The V gene end was trimmed by 3 bases and the J gene end by 1 base; junction bases not matched to a gene: 1. CDR3 protein: CASSIGTGNTEAFF. CDR3 sequence (DNA): TGTGCCAGTAGTATTGGGACAGGGAACACTGAAGCTTTCTTT.

The count of this clonotype is one. The chain carries TRBV7-3 and TRBJ2-1, with D perhaps being TRBD1 or TRBD2 (6 bases each). The CDR3 covers 15 residues. With 4 bases removed from V and 1 base from J, the gap between germline ends came to 11 bases. Germline CDR1 and CDR2: SGHTA and FQGTGA. The chain's CDR3 is CASSSGGLSYNEQFF. The DNA for the CDR3 is TGTGCCAGCAGCTCTGGGGGGCTGTCCTACAATGAGCAGTTCTTC.

The count of this clonotype is one. This chain joins TRBV19 and TRBJ1-1; 8 nucleotides agree with TRBD1. Germline assignment: CDR1 LNHDA and CDR2 SQIVND (reference sequence). The CDR3 has 13 amino acids. Losses at the gene ends were 9 bases for V and 2 bases for J; bases not matched to a gene: 5. CDR3 loop: CASNDRGNTEAFF. The CDR3 nucleotides are TGTGCCAGCAACGACAGGGGCAACACTGAAGCTTTCTTT. The complete variable domain, with remaining parts taken from reference TRBV19 and TRBJ1-1, reads DGGITQSPKYLFRKEGQNVTLSCEQNLNHDAMYWYRQDPGQGLRLIYYSQIVNDFQKGDIAEGYSVSREKKESFPLTVTSAQKNPTAFYLCASNDRGNTEAFFGQGTRLTVV.

J is TRBJ2-7 and V is TRBV11-1; TRBD1 agrees at 10 bases. The CDR3 extends over 16 amino acids. Germline V lookup: CDR1 SGHAT, CDR2 FQDESV (reference sequence). V dropped 3 bases and J dropped 6; count of bases not matched to a gene: 11. The CDR3, as DNA: TGTGCCAGCAGCTTTTCGACAGGGGGCGCAAGGGGCGAGCAGTACTTC. Protein: CASSFSTGGARGEQYF.

The chain is built from TRBV2 and TRBJ1-1, with D unresolved. CDR3 size: 14 residues. V lost 6 bases, J lost 0 bases, and 11 bases lay in between. The germline gives CDR1 SNHLY, CDR2 FYNNEI. DNA for the CDR3: TGTGCCAGCAGGGGAGACGGTATGAACACTGAAGCTTTCTTT. Protein: CASRGDGMNTEAFF.

Comments on this clonotype: At one end, the junction sequence differs from germline, possibly due to a read error. This rearrangement joins TRBV4-1 to TRBJ1-4; D unclear. CDR1 is MGHRA and CDR2 is YSYEKL in the germline V gene. This CDR3 comprises 14 residues. This chain's CDR3 is CASRQEETAEKLFF. The CDR3 DNA reads TGCGCCAGCAGACAAGAGGAAACAGCTGAAAAACTGTTTTTT.

The chain joins TRBV11-3 to TRBJ2-3; D perhaps matches TRBD1 (6 bases). From germline, CDR1 is SGHNT and CDR2 YENEEA. The V end was cut by 5 bases, the J end by 9 bases, with 15 bases between. The CDR3 has 13 residues. DNA of the CDR3: TGTGCCAGCAGCCAAGATGGCAGGGGAACGCAGTATTTT. Protein: CASSQDGRGTQYF.

In the case of this clonotype: One end of the junction fails to match germline, which may point to a read error. This chain joins TRBV20-1 and TRBJ2-3; D is unresolved. The CDR3 length is 13 residues. Germline V CDR1 and CDR2: DFQATT, SNEGSKA (reference sequence). This CDR3 is CSARDRATDTQYF. In nucleotides, the CDR3 is TGCAGCGCTAGAGACCGCGCCACAGATACGCAGTATTTT.

This chain links TRBV5-1 with TRBJ1-5; D is perhaps TRBD1 (5 bases). V gave up 4 bases and J gave up 0 bases, with 14 bases separating them. This CDR3 region has 16 residues. CDR1 is SGHRS, CDR2 YFSETQ, per germline. As DNA, the CDR3 is TGCGCCAGCAGCACGGGGACGGGGGATAGCAATCAGCCCCAGCATTTT. Encoded protein: CASSTGTGDSNQPQHF. Supplemented by reference TRBV5-1 and TRBJ1-5, the full variable domain reads KAGVTQTPRYLIKTRGQQVTLSCSPISGHRSVSWYQQTPGQGLQFLFEYFSETQRNKGNFPGRFSGRQFSNSRSEMNVSTLELGDSALYLCASSTGTGDSNQPQHFGDGTRLSIL.

The chain couples TRBV2 to TRBJ2-7; D remains ambiguous. V was trimmed by 5 bases and J by 6 bases, leaving 8 bases between them. The CDR3 has 11 residues. Germline CDR1 SNHLY, CDR2 FYNNEI. CDR3 residues: CASSPLFEQYF. The CDR3 coding sequence is TGTGCCAGCAGTCCGTTGTTCGAGCAGTACTTC.

To note about this clonotype: At one end the junction does not follow the germline gene, possibly because of a read error. The chain uses TRBV25-1 and TRBJ1-1; tentatively, D is TRBD1 (6 bases). CDR1 and CDR2 (germline): MGHDK, SYGVNS. This CDR3 is 13 amino acids long. This CDR3 is CASSESRGHLLFF. The CDR3 coding sequence is TGTGCCAGCAGTGAATCTCGGGGGCACCTGCTTTTTTTT.

This clonotype was seen ten or more times. The chain carries TRBV7-2 and TRBJ2-1; a possible D gene is TRBD2 (5 bases). Germline CDR1 SGHTA, CDR2 FQGNSA. V gave up 1 base and J gave up 0 bases, with 10 bases separating them. This CDR3 comprises 16 residues. The CDR3 nucleotides are TGTGCCAGCAGCTTAGAGGGTAGCGCCTCCTACAATGAGCAGTTCTTC. Translating it yields CASSLEGSASYNEQFF.

V usage is TRBV18 and J usage is TRBJ1-2, with 8 bases matching TRBD1. The V and J ends lost 3 bases and 8 bases, in that order; junction bases with no gene match: 8. The V gene's germline CDR1 is KGHSH and CDR2 LQKENI. This CDR3 is built from 14 residues. CDR3 region: CASSPLDRGGGYTF. In DNA, the CDR3 is TGTGCCAGCTCACCCTTAGACAGGGGCGGAGGCTACACCTTC.

The V gene is TRBV2, the J gene TRBJ2-5; D unclear. V gave up 7 bases and J gave up 3 bases, with 12 bases separating them. The CDR3 covers 13 residues. Germline CDR1 SNHLY, CDR2 FYNNEI. The DNA of the CDR3 is TGTGCCAGCACCACGCTCGCGGAAGAGACCCAGTACTTC. Translated: CASTTLAEETQYF.

This clonotype was observed at least ten times. The CDR3 DNA reads as TGTGCCAGCAGCCAAGGGGACGGAGACTCCTACGAGCAGTACTTC. Residues: CASSQGDGDSYEQYF. The J gene is TRBJ2-7, the V gene TRBV7-6, with D perhaps being TRBD1 or TRBD2 (5 bases each). The V and J ends lost 5 bases and 0 bases respectively, with 14 bases between them. Germline V gives CDR1 SGHVS, CDR2 FNYEAQ. The CDR3 spans 15 residues.

This clonotype was seen many times. This rearrangement joins TRBV20-1 to TRBJ2-1, with TRBD2 matching 12 bases. This CDR3 contains 17 residues. From germline, CDR1 is DFQATT and CDR2 SNEGSKA (reference sequence). With V trimmed by 2 bases and J by 4 bases, 9 bases remained unmatched. This CDR3 reads CSARPLSGTSGYNEQFF. The CDR3 region has the DNA TGCAGTGCTAGACCCCTATCCGGGACTAGCGGGTACAATGAGCAGTTCTTC.